This T cell receptor beta chain was observed in a study of shared clonotypes between healthy human individuals. Study-wide context: A donor's plate count was three for CD4 naive and three for CD4 memory; CD8 naive had two and CD8 memory one. Study observations and caveats: Clonotype sharing among donors was thought likely to change with sequencing depth.

The protocol was immunoSEQ multiplex PCR, while the TCRdb copy is restricted to in-frame clones and leaves out a portion. The table includes over 950,000 clones, about 72% detected once. CDR1 and CDR2 from the germline V gene are LGHNA and YSLEER. V lost 4 bases to trimming and J lost 4 bases, with 13 bases between them. The CDR3 has 14 amino acids. Turning to this clone: Its antigen is not identified.

This chain connects TRBV4-3 to TRBJ1-2; perhaps TRBD1 as D (5 bases). Sequencing input: memory CD4+ T cells from PBMCs. Subset in this sample: CD45RA-negative fraction. The source is a man younger than 35 in good health. Some clones in this sample may be carry-over from other donors' samples. The CDR3 sequence: CASSRGTGTYGYTF. The CDR3 bases are TGCGCCAGCAGCCGAGGGACCGGGACCTATGGCTACACCTTC.